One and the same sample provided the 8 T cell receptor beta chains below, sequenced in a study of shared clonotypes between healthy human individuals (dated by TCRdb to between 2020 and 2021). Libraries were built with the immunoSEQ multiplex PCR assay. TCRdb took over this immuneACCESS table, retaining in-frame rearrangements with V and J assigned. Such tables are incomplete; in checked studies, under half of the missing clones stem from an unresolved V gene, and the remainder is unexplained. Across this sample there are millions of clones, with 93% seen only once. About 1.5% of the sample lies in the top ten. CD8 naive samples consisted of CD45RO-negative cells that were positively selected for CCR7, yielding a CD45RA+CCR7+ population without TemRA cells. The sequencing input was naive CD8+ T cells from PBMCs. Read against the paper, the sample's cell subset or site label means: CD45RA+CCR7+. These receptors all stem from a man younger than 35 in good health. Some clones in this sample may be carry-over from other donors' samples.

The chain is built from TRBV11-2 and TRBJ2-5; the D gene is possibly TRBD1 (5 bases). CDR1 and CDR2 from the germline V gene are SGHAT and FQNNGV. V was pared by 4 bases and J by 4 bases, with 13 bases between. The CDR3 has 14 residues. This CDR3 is CASSSLLTAETQYF. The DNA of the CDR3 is TGTGCCAGCAGCTCCCTATTGACAGCAGAGACCCAGTACTTC.

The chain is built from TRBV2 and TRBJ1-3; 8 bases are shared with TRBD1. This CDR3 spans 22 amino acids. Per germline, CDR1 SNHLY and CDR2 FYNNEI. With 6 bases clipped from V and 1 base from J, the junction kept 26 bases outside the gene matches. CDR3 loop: CASSLAPRGRLDYSYSGNTIYF. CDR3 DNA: TGTGCCAGCAGCCTGGCCCCCAGGGGGCGCCTCGACTACTCCTATTCTGGAAACACCATATATTTT.

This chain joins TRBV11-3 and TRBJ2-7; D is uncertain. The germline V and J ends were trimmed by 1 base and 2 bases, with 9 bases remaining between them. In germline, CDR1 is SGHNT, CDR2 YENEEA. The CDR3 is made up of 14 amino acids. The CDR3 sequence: CASSLAPGPYEQYF. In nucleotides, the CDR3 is TGTGCCAGCAGCTTAGCACCCGGGCCCTACGAGCAGTACTTC.

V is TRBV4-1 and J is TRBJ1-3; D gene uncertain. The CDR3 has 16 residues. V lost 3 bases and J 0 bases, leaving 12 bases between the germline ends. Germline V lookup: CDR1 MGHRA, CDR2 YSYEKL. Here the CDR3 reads CASSHRKAGSGNTIYF. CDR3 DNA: TGCGCCAGCAGCCACAGGAAGGCAGGCTCTGGAAACACCATATATTTT.

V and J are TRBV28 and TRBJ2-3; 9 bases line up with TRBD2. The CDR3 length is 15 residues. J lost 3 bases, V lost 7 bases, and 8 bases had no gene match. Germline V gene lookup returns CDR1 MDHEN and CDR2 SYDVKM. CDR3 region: CASTPLAGGTDTQYF. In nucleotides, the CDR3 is TGTGCCAGCACCCCCCTTGCGGGAGGGACAGATACGCAGTATTTT.

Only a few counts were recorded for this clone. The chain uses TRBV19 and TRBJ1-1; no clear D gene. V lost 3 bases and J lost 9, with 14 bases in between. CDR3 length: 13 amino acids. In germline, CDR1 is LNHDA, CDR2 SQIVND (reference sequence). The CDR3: CASSIPVVSKAFF. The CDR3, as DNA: TGTGCCAGTAGTATCCCGGTCGTTTCGAAAGCTTTCTTT.

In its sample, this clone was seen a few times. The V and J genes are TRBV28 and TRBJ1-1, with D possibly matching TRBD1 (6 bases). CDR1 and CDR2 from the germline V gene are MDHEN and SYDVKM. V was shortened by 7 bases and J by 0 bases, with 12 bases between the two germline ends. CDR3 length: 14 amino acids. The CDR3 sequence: CASIQGIMNTEAFF. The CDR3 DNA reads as TGTGCCAGCATTCAGGGGATAATGAACACTGAAGCTTTCTTT.

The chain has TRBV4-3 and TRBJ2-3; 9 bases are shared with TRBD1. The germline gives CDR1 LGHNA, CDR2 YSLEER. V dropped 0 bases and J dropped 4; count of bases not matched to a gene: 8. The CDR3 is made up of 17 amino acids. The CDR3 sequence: CASSQEEGQGIADTQYF. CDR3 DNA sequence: TGCGCCAGCAGCCAAGAAGAGGGACAGGGAATCGCAGATACGCAGTATTTT.